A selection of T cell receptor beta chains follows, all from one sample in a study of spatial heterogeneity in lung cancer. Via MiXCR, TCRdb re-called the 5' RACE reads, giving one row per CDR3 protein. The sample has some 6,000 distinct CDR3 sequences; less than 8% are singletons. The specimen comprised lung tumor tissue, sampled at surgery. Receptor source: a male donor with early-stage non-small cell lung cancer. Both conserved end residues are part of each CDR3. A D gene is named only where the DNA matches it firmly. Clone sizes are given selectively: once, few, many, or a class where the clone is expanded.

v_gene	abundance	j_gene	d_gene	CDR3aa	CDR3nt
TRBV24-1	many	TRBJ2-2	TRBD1	CATSDFGLDRGNTGELFF	TGTGCCACCAGTGATTTCGGGCTCGACAGGGGGAACACCGGGGAGCTGTTTTTT
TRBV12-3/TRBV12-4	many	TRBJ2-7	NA	CASSFSYEQYF	TGTGCCAGCAGTTTCTCCTACGAGCAGTACTTC
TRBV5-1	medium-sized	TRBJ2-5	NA	CASSPRTDSQETQYF	TGCGCCAGCAGCCCCCGGACAGACAGTCAAGAGACCCAGTACTTC
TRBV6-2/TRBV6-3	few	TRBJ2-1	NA	CASSNPSVHEQFF	TGTGCCAGCAGCAACCCTAGCGTCCATGAGCAGTTCTTC
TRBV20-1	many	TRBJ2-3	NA	CSARESDSLAWMDTQYF	TGCAGTGCTAGGGAGTCAGACAGCCTCGCATGGATGGATACGCAGTATTTT
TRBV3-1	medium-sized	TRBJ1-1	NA	CASSQDHRVVGTEAFF	TGTGCCAGCAGCCAAGATCACAGGGTAGTGGGCACTGAAGCTTTCTTT
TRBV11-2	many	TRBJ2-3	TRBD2	CASSLDSGLAGGFAQYF	TGTGCCAGCAGCTTAGATTCAGGACTAGCGGGGGGTTTTGCGCAGTATTTT
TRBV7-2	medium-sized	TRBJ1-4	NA	CASSLGTGPGLFF	TGTGCCAGCAGCTTAGGAACGGGACCAGGACTGTTTTTT
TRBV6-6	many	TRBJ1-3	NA	CASSGRSPGELLVGNTIYF	TGTGCCAGCAGTGGCCGGAGCCCTGGAGAGCTTTTGGTCGGGAACACCATATATTTT
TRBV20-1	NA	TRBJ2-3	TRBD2	CSARGLAVVAYTQYF	TGCAGTGCTAGGGGACTAGCGGTAGTCGCATATACGCAGTATTTT
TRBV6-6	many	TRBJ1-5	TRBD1	CASSSGTGGEDSNQPQHF	TGTGCCAGCAGTTCCGGGACAGGGGGCGAAGATAGCAATCAGCCCCAGCATTTT
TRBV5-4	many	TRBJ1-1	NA	CASSTGPVGEAFF	TGTGCCAGCAGCACGGGCCCCGTAGGTGAAGCTTTCTTT
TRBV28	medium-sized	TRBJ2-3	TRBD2	CASTNGRWTRGPDTQYF	TGTGCCAGCACGAACGGCCGCTGGACTAGAGGTCCAGATACGCAGTATTTT
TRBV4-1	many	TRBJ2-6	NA	CASSQLGIGSRANVLTF	TGCGCCAGCAGCCAATTGGGGATAGGCTCTCGGGCCAACGTCCTGACTTTC
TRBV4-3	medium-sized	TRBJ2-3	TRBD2	CASSQNSGGASDTQYF	TGCGCCAGCAGCCAAAATAGCGGGGGGGCATCAGATACGCAGTATTTT
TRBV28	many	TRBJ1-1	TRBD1	CASSLEGQGNTEAFF	TGTGCCAGCAGCTTAGAGGGACAGGGCAACACTGAAGCTTTCTTT
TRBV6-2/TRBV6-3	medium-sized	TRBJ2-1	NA	CASRADGIYNEQFF	TGTGCCAGCAGGGCGGACGGAATCTACAATGAGCAGTTCTTC
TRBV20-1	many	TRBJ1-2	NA	CSVRDITYYGYTF	TGCAGTGTACGGGACATAACATACTATGGCTACACCTTC
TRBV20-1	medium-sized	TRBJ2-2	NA	CSAREGRPHAGELFF	TGCAGTGCTAGAGAAGGCAGACCTCATGCCGGGGAGCTGTTTTTT
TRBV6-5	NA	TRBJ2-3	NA	CASSSGNTQYF	TGTGCCAGCAGTTCAGGGAATACGCAGTATTTT
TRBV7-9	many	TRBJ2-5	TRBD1	CASTDTRGLETQYF	TGTGCCAGCACCGACACCAGGGGGCTAGAGACCCAGTACTTC
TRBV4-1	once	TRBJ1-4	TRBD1	CASSQDHGTGFEKLFF	TGCGCCAGCAGCCAAGATCATGGGACAGGTTTTGAAAAACTGTTTTTT
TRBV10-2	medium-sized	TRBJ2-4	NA	CASRGPGVAKNIQYF	TGCGCCAGCAGAGGACCGGGGGTAGCCAAAAACATTCAGTACTTC
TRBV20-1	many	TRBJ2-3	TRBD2	CSATGLAGGSTDTQYF	TGCAGTGCAACAGGACTAGCGGGAGGGAGCACAGATACGCAGTATTTT
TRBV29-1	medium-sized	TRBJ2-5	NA	CSVGEETQYF	TGCAGCGTGGGGGAGGAGACCCAGTACTTC
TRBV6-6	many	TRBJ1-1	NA	CASSYSAGASGYTEAFF	TGTGCCAGCAGTTATTCCGCGGGGGCGAGTGGATACACTGAAGCTTTCTTT
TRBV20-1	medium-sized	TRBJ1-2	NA	CSAREGASSNYGYTF	TGCAGTGCTAGAGAAGGAGCTTCATCGAACTATGGCTACACCTTC
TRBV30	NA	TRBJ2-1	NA	CAWSVRGTSYNEQFF	TGTGCCTGGAGTGTACGCGGAACGTCCTACAATGAGCAGTTCTTC
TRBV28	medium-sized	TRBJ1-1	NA	CASSFDPIDGGNVNTEAFF	TGTGCCAGCAGTTTCGACCCTATTGACGGAGGGAATGTGAACACTGAAGCTTTCTTT
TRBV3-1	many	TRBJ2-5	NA	CASSQRGAQETQYF	TGTGCCAGCAGCCAACGCGGGGCCCAAGAGACCCAGTACTTC
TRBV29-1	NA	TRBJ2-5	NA	CSVGGHLETQYF	TGCAGCGTTGGAGGACATTTAGAGACCCAGTACTTC
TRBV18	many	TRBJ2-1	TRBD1	CASSPRTGRNEQFF	TGTGCCAGCTCACCAAGGACAGGGAGGAATGAGCAGTTCTTC